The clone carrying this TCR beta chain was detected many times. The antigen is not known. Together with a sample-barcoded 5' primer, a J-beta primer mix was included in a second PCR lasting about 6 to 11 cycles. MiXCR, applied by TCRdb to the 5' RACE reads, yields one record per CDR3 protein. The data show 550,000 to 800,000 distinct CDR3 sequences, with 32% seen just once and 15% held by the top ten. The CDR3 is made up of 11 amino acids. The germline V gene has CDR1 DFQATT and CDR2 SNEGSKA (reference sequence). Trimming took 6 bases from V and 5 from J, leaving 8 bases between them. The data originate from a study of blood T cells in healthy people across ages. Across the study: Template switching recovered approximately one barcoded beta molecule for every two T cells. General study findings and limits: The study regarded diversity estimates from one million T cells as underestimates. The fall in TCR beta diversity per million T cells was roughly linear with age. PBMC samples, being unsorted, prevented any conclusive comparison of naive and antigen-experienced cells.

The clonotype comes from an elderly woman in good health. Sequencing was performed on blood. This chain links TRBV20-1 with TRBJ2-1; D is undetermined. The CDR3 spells CSAAPDNEQFF. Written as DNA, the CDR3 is TGCAGTGCAGCACCAGACAATGAGCAGTTCTTC.